This T cell receptor beta chain originates from a study of cytotoxic CD8 clonotypes in ibrutinib-treated CLL. The wider study: Responses: roughly 25 partial, 2 complete; after median around 70 months, about 15 stayed remitted, approximately twelve progressed.

The study's findings and limits: Baseline values of clonality outstripped age-matched healthy donors and followed circulating CD8+ T-cell counts. Whereas clonality rose at ibrutinib response, it declined toward baseline at progression.

This clone was recorded only once. What it binds is unknown. The length of the CDR3 is 17 residues. V gave up 0 bases and J gave up 1 base, with 16 bases separating them. Germline V gene sequence: CDR1 SGHAT, CDR2 FQNNGV. This table comes from immunoSEQ multiplex PCR, and its TCRdb copy is limited to in-frame clones, with some not included. The data show about 140,000 clones, approximately 77% seen once. This chain joins TRBV11-2 and TRBJ2-7; the D gene is possibly TRBD2 (7 bases). The sequence was collected from a human donor with chronic lymphocytic leukemia. The sequencing here drew on PBMCs, taken after 12 months of ibrutinib treatment. The CDR3 DNA reads TGTGCCAGCAGCTTAGATCGTCCGGGGGGCGTTTCCTACGAGCAGTACTTC. Its protein product is CASSLDRPGGVSYEQYF.